These 4 T cell receptor beta chains originate from one sample sequenced in a study of T cell responses to AZD1222 COVID-19 vaccine. Sequencing was performed with immunoSEQ multiplex PCR; in TCRdb, only in-frame clones are kept and a portion is missing. The table has roughly 120,000 clones, around 80% seen once. The sequencing used peripheral blood, collected on day 0 of AZD1222 vaccination. The receptor set was obtained from an adult in good health.

The chain links TRBV9 to TRBJ1-5; TRBD1 is a possible D gene (6 bases). Per the germline V gene, CDR1 is SGDLS and CDR2 is YYNGEE. This CDR3 contains 16 residues. Trimming cost V 3 bases and J 2 bases, with 15 bases left between them. In nucleotides, the CDR3 is TGTGCCAGCAGCGCGGGGGGCGGATGGGGCAATCAGCCCCAGCATTTT. Translation gives CASSAGGGWGNQPQHF.

This clone was found once. J is TRBJ1-1 and V is TRBV7-9; D not resolved. This CDR3 has 14 residues. The V gene lost 1 base and the J gene lost 1 base, with 7 bases spanning the gap. The germline V gene has CDR1 SEHNR and CDR2 FQNEAQ (reference sequence). The CDR3 loop is CASSLGGGNTEAFF. The CDR3 DNA follows: TGTGCCAGCAGCTTAGGCGGCGGGAACACTGAAGCTTTCTTT.

The genes are TRBV18 and TRBJ2-3; D perhaps matches TRBD2 (5 bases). The germline V gene has CDR1 KGHSH and CDR2 LQKENI. Trimming shortened V by 6 bases and J by 4 bases, and 14 bases separated the two germline ends. The CDR3 is 14 residues long. The chain's CDR3 is CASSPGLPPDTQYF. The CDR3 bases are TGTGCCAGCTCCCCAGGACTCCCACCAGATACGCAGTATTTT.

The chain is built from TRBV6-6 and TRBJ1-1; 7 positions agree with TRBD1. This CDR3 has 16 amino acids. Germline loops: CDR1 MNHNY, CDR2 SVGAGI (reference sequence). The V and J ends lost 8 bases and 3 bases, in that order; junction bases with no gene match: 15. CDR3: CASEVRRGQKDTEAFF. In DNA, the CDR3 is TGTGCCAGCGAAGTCCGTAGGGGGCAGAAGGACACTGAAGCTTTCTTT.